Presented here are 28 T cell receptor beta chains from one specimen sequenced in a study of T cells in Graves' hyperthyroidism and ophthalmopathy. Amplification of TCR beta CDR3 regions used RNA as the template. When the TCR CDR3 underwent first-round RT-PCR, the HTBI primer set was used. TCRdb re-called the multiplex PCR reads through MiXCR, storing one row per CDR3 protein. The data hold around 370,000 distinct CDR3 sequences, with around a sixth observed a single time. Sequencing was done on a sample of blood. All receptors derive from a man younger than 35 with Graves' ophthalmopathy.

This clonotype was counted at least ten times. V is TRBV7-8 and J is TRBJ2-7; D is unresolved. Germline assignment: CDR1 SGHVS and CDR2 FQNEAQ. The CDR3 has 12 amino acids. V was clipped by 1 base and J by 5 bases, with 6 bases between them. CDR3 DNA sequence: TGTGCCAGCAGCTTAGTAACCGACGAGCAGTACTTC. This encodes CASSLVTDEQYF.

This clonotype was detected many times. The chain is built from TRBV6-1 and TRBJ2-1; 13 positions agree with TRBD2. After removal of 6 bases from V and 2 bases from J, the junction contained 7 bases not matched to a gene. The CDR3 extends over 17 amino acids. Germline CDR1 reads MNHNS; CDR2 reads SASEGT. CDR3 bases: TGTGCCAGCAGCTGGACTAGCGGGGGCCAAACCTACAATGAGCAGTTCTTC. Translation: CASSWTSGGQTYNEQFF.

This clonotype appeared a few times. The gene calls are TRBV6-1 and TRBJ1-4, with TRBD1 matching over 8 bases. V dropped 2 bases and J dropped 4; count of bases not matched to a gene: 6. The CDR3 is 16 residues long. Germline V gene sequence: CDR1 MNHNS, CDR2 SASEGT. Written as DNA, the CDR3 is TGTGCCAGCAGTGAACTCAGGGGGCTTGGTAATGAAAAACTGTTTTTT. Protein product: CASSELRGLGNEKLFF.

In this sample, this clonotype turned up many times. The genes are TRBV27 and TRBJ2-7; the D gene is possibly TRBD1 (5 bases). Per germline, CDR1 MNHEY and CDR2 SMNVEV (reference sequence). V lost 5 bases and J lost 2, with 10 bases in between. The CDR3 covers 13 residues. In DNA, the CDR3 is TGTGCCAGCAGTGTGACAGTACCCTACGAGCAGTACTTC. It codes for CASSVTVPYEQYF.

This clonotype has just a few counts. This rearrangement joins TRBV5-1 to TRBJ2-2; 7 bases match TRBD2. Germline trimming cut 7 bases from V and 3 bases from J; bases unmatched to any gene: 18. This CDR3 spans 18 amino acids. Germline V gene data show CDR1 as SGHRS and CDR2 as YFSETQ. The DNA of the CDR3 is TGCGCCAGCTGTAGAGGGCAGGGCGAACGGGGGGACACCGGGGAGCTGTTTTTT. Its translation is CASCRGQGERGDTGELFF.

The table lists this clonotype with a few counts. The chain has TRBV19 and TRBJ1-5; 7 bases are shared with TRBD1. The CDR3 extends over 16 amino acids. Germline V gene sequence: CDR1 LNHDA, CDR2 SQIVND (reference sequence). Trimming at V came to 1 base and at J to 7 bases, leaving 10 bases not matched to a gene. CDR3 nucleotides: TGTGCCAGTAGTATAGGGGAGGGGGCCCGGGGACAGCCCCAGCATTTT. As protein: CASSIGEGARGQPQHF.

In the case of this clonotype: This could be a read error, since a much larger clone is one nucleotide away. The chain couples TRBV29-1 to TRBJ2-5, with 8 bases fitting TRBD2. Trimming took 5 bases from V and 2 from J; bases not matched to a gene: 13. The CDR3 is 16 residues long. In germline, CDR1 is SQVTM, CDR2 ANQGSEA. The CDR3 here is CSVRGYSAGVQETQYF. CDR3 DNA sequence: TGCAGCGTTAGGGGCTATTCAGCGGGGGTTCAAGAGACCCAGTACTTC.

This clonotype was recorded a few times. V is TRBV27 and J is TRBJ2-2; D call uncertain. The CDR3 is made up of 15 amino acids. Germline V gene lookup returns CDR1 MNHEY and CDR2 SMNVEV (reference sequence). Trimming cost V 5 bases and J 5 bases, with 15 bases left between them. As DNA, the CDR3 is TGTGCCAGCAGTCCCACCACCGACTCGACCGGGGAGCTGTTTTTT. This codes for CASSPTTDSTGELFF.

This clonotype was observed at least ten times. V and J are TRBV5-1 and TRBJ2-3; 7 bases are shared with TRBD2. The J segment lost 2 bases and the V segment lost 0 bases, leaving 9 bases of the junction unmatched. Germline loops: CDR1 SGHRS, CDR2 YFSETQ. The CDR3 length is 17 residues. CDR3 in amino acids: CASSLARGLEITDTQYF. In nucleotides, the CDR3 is TGCGCCAGCAGCTTGGCGCGCGGACTAGAGATCACAGATACGCAGTATTTT.

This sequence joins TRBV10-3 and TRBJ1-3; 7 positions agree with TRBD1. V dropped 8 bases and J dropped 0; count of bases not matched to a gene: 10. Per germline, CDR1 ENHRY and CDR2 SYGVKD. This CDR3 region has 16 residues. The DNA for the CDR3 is TGTGCCATCCGCAATCTCCGGGACAGCTCTGGAAACACCATATATTTT. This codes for CAIRNLRDSSGNTIYF.

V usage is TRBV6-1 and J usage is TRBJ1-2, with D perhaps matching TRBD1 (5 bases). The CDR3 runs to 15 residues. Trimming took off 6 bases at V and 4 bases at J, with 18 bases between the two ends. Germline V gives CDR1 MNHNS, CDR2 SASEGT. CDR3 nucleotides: TGTGCCAGCAGCCCGACAAATCAGGGTTTCTATGGCTACACCTTC. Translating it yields CASSPTNQGFYGYTF.

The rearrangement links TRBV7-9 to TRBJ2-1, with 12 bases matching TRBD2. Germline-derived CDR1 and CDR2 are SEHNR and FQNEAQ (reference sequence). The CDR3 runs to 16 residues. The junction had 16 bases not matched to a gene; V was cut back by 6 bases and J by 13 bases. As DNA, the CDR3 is TGTGCCAGCAGTCGGGACTCTAGCGGGGGGGGCCGATCTCAGTTCTTC. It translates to CASSRDSSGGGRSQFF.

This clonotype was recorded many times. Here the CDR3 reads CASSLALGSTDTQYF. The CDR3 DNA reads TGTGCCAGCAGCTTAGCGCTGGGCAGCACAGATACGCAGTATTTT. J is TRBJ2-3 and V is TRBV7-9; the D is unclear. Germline V gene data show CDR1 as SEHNR and CDR2 as FQNEAQ (reference sequence). Trimming removed 0 bases from V and 0 bases from J, with 7 bases in between. The CDR3 sequence is 15 residues long.

The CDR3 loop is CATQRVNSPLHF. CDR3 DNA sequence: TGTGCCACCCAAAGGGTTAATTCACCCCTCCACTTT. The V call is TRBV6-2 or TRBV6-3, the J call TRBJ1-6, with D unresolved. The CDR3 length is 12 residues. The V gene lost 10 bases and the J gene lost 6 bases, with 10 bases spanning the gap. The germline CDR1 and CDR2 sequences are MNHEY and SVGEGT.

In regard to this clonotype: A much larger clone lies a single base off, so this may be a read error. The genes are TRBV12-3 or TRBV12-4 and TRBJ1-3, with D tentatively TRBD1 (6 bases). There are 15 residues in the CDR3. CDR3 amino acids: CASSQDRSAGNTTYF. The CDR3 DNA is TGTGCCAGCAGCCAGGACAGATCGGCTGGAAACACCACATATTTT.

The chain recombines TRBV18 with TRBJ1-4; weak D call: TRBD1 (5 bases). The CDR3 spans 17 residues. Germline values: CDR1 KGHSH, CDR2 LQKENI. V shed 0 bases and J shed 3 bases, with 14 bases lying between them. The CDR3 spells CASSPPTPPGANEKLFF. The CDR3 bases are TGTGCCAGCTCACCACCGACCCCCCCGGGGGCTAATGAAAAACTGTTTTTT.

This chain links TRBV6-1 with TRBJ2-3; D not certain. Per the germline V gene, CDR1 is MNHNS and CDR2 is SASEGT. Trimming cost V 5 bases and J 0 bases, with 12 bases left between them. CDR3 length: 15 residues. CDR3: CASSHNPGSTDTQYF. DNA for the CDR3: TGTGCCAGCAGTCACAACCCCGGGAGCACAGATACGCAGTATTTT.

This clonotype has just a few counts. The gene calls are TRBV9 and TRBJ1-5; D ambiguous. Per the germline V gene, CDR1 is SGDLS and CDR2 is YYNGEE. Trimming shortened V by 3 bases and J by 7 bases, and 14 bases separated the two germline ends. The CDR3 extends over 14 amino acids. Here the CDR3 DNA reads TGTGCCAGCAGCGGAGCGGAAGAGGGACAGCCCCAGCATTTT. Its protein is CASSGAEEGQPQHF.

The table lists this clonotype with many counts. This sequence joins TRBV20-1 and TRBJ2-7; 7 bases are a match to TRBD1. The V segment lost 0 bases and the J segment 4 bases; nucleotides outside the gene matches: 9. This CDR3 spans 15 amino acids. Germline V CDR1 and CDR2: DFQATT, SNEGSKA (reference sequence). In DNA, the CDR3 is TGCAGTGCTAGAGATTCCACAGGGGAGTCGTACGAGCAGTACTTC. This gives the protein CSARDSTGESYEQYF.

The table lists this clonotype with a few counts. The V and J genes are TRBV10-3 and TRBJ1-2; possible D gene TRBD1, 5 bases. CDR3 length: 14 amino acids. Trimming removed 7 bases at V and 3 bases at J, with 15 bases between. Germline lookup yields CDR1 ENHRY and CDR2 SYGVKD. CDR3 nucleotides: TGTGCCATCATGGGGACGGGCGGGGACTATGGCTACACCTTC. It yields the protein CAIMGTGGDYGYTF.

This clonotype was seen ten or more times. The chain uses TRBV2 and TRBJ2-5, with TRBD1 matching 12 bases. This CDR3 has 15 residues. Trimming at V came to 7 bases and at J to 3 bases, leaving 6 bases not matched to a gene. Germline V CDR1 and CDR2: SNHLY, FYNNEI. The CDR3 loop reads CASNRDRGREETQYF. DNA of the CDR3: TGTGCCAGCAACAGGGACAGGGGGCGCGAAGAGACCCAGTACTTC.

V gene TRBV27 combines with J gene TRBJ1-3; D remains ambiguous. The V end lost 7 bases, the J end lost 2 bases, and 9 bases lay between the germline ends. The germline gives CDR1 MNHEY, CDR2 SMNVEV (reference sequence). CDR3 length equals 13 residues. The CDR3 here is CASTAGTGNTIYF. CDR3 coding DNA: TGTGCCAGCACCGCGGGAACTGGAAACACCATATATTTT.

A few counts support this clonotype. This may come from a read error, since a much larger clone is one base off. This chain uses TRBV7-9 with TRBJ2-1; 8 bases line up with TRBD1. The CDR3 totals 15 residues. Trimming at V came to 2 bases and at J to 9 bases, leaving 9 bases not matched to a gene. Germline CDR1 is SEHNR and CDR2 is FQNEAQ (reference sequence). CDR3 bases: TGTGCCAGCAGCTTAACTCCCGACAGGGGACGTGAGCAGTTCTTC. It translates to CASSLTPDRGREQFF. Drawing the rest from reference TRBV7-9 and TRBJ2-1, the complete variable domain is DTGVSQNPRHKITKRGQNVTFRCDPISEHNRLYWYRQTLGQGPEFLTYFQNEAQLEKSRLLSDRFSAERPKGSFSTLEIQRTEQGDSAMYLCASSLTPDRGREQFFGPGTRLTVL.

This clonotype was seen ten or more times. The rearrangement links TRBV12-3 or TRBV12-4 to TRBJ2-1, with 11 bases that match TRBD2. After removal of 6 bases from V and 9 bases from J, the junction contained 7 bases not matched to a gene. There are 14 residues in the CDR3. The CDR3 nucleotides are TGTGCCAGCAGGATAGCGGGGGGGCTCACTGAGCAGTTCTTC. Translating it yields CASRIAGGLTEQFF.

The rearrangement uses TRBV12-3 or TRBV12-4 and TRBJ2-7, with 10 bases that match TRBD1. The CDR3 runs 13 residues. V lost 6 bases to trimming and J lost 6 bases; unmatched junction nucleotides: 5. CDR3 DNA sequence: TGTGCCAGCAGCGGACAGGGGGATCGCGAGCAGTACTTC. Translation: CASSGQGDREQYF.

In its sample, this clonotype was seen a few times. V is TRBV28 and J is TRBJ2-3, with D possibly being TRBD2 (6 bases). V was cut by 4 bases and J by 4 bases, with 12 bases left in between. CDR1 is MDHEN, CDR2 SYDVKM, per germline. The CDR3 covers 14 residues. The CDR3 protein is CASSSTSTADTQYF. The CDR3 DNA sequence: TGTGCCAGCAGTTCCACTAGCACCGCAGATACGCAGTATTTT.

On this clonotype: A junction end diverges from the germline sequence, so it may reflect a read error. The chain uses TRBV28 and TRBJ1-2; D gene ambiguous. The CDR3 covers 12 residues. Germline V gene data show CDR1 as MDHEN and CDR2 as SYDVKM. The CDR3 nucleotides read TGTGCCACCACCCAAAAAGGCTATGGCTACGCCTTC. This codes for CATTQKGYGYAF.

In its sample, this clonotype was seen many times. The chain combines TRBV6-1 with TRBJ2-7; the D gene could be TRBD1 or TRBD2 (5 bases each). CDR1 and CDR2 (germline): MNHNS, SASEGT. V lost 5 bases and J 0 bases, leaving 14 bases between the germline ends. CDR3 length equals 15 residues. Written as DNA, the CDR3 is TGTGCCAGCAGTATCCTAGGGACGGACTCCTACGAGCAGTACTTC. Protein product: CASSILGTDSYEQYF.